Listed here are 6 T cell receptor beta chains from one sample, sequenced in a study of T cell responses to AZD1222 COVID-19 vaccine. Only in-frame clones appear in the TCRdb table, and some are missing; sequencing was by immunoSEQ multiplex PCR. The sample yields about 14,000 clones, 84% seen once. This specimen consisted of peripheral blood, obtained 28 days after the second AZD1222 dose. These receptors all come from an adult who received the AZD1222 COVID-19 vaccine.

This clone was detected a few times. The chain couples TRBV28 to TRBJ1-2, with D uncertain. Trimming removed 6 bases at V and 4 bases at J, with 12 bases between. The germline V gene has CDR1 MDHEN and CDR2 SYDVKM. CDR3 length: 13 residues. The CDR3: CASRRTGGYGYTF. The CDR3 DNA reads TGTGCCAGCAGGCGGACGGGCGGCTATGGCTACACCTTC.

The CDR3 DNA sequence: TGCGCCAGCAGCTCCAGGGGAATGAACACCGGGGAGCTGTTTTTT. It translates to CASSSRGMNTGELFF. V and J are TRBV5-1 and TRBJ2-2; perhaps TRBD1 as D (6 bases). Germline V gives CDR1 SGHRS, CDR2 YFSETQ. This CDR3 comprises 15 residues. V was shortened by 3 bases and J by 1 base, with 10 bases between the two germline ends.

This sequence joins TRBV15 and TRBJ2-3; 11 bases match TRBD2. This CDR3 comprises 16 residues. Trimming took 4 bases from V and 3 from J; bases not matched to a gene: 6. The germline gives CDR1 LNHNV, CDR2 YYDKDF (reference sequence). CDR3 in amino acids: CATSTSRLAGTDTQYF. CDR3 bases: TGTGCCACCAGCACTAGCAGACTAGCGGGGACAGATACGCAGTATTTT.

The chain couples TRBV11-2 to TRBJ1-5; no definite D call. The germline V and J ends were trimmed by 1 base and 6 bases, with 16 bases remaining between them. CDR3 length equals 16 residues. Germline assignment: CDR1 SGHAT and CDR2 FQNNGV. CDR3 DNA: TGTGCCAGCAGCTTAGTAGGTGGATTCGGAGGTCAGCCCCAGCATTTT. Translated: CASSLVGGFGGQPQHF.

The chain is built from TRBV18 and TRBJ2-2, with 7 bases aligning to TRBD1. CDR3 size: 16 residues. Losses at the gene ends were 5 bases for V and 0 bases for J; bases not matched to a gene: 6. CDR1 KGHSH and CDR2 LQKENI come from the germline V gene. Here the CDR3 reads CASSASGTANTGELFF. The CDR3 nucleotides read TGTGCCAGCTCAGCCTCCGGGACAGCGAACACCGGGGAGCTGTTTTTT.

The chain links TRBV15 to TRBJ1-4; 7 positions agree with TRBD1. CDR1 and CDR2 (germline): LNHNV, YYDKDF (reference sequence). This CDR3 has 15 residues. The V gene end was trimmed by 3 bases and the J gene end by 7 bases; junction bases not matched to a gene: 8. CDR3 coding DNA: TGTGCCACCAGCAGGGAACAGGGGCGCCTTGAAAAACTGTTTTTT. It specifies CATSREQGRLEKLFF.